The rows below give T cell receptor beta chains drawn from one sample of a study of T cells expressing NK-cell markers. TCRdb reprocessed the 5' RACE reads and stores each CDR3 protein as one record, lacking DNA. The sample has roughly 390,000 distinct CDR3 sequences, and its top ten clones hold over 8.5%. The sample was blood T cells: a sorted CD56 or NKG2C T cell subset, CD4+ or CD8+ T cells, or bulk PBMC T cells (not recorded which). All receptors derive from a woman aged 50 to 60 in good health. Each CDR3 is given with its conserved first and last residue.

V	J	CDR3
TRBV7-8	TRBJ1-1	CASSLEWESAEAFF
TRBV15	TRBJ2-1	CATRHRQGARNEQFF
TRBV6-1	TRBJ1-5	CASSEAVGFGLDQPQHF
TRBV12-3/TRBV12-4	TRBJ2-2	CASRGTSESNTGELFF
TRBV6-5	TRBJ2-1	CASSHGALLAGNNEQFF
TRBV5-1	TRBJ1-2	CASSLAGHGTAGGYTF
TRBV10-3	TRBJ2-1	CAFSSGTTAYNEQFF
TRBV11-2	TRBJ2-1	CASRPISSSGRAFNEQFF
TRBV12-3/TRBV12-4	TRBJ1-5	CASSLAAGAFWPQHF
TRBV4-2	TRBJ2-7	CASSRREDPNVYEQYF
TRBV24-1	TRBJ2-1	CATSDPLRTYNEQFF
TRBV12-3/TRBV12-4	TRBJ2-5	CASSFEVGQETQYF
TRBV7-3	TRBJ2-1	CASSSRHRSGEQFF
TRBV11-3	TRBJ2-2	CASSSEAGGPRGELFF
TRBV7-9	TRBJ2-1	CASSLPGLANEQFF
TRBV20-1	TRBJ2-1	CSALLAGASYNEQFF
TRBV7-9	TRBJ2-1	CASSGRAEQFF
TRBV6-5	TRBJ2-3	CASSYSASGIWADTQYF
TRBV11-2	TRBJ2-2	CASTLTGGIGGELFF
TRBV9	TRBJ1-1	CASSVDPGPGYTEAFF
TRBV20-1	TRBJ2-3	CSARVAGAGTDTQYF
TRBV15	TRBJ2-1	CATSSGRGAYEQFF
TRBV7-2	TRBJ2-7	CASSLAHLRRVSEQYF
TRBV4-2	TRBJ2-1	CASSQGSMVSSYNEQFF
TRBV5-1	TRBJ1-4	CASSWGPRGNEKLFF
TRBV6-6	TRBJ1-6	CASSGAGDNSPLHF
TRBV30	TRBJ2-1	CAWNPGSSYNEQFF
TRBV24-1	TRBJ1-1	CATSGSGTGYTEAFF
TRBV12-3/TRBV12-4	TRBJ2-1	CASSLVFPSGRNNEQFF
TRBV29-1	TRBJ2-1	CSVEEIPGLAANEQFF
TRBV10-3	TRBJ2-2	CAILPSGGKNTGELFF
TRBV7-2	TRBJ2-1	CASILGSGYGNEQFF
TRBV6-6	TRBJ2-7	CASSYGIGGEQYF
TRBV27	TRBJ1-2	CASSLQGAFGYTF
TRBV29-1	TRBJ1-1	CSVGGRLNTEAFF
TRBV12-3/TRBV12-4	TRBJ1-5	CASSSGTGVRNQPQHF
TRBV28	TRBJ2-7	CASSRTGTPAYEQYF
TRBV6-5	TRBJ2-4	CASIDPKNIQYF
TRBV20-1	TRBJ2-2	CSAAIDTGELFF
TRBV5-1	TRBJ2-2	CASSGLANTGELFF
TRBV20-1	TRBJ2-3	CSARDLHPRASSTDTQYF
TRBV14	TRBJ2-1	CASSQEAWRSGSIFF
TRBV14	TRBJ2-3	CASSARLPGADTQYF
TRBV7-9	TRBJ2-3	CASSFTGLTDTQYF
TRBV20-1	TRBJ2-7	CSARAGPYEQYF
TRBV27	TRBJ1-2	CASSSLTGLNGYTF
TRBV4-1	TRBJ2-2	CASSQPTDRRAGELFF
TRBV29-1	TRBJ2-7	CSVRAGVIPYEQYF
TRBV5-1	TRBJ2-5	CASSFSRAPGETQYF
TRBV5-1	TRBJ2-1	CASSLVTVTGSEQFF
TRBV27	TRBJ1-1	CASSLSYRGRVNTEAFF
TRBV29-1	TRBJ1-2	CSVDQVSGYTF
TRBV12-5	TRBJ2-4	CASGFGRDGIQYF
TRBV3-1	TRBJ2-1	CASSQEWGDPYNEQFF
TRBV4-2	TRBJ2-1	CASSPRLAGRGPYNEQFF